This T cell receptor beta chain originates from a study of T cells after yellow fever vaccination. This clonotype came up many times. V was shortened by 0 bases and J by 4 bases, with 7 bases between the two germline ends. The CDR3 is 13 amino acids. Per the germline V gene, CDR1 is SGHRS and CDR2 is YFSETQ. MiXCR, run by TCRdb on the 5' RACE reads, gives a single entry per CDR3 protein. The sample records roughly 240,000 distinct CDR3 sequences, less than 7.5% being singletons. The material sequenced was CD4+ T cells sorted from PBMCs, taken on the day of the yellow fever booster vaccination. V is TRBV5-1 and J is TRBJ1-2; D gene ambiguous. The source of this sequence is a man under 40 who received the YFV17D yellow fever vaccine. The CDR3 is CASSLASSYGYTF. CDR3 in DNA: TGCGCCAGCAGCTTGGCCTCTTCCTATGGCTACACCTTC.